This passage covers 5 T cell receptor beta chains from one sample sequenced in a study of blood T cell repertoires in COVID-19. The repertoire was sequenced with immunoSEQ multiplex PCR; TCRdb's copy has only in-frame clones and lacks some. The sample includes 20,000 or so clones, nearly 90% of them seen just once. Sequences were obtained from peripheral blood. The receptors come from a human donor with active COVID-19. The donor label of this sample is uncertain.

This chain connects TRBV14 to TRBJ2-7, with 13 bases identical to TRBD2. The CDR3 is made up of 16 amino acids. Trimming cost V 1 base and J 4 bases; bases outside gene matches: 4. Germline V gene lookup returns CDR1 SGHDN and CDR2 FVKESK. Here the CDR3 reads CASSQGLAGGGYEQYF. Here the CDR3 DNA reads TGTGCCAGCAGCCAAGGACTAGCGGGAGGAGGGTACGAGCAGTACTTC.

The chain is built from TRBV6-1 and TRBJ2-7; weak D call: TRBD2 (6 bases). The CDR3 length is 15 residues. Germline V CDR1 and CDR2: MNHNS, SASEGT. V lost 8 bases, J lost 6 bases, and 23 bases lay in between. CDR3 region: CASHAGTQGRLEQYF. CDR3 DNA: TGTGCCAGCCACGCCGGGACTCAGGGCCGGCTCGAGCAGTACTTC.

The rearrangement joins TRBV14 to TRBJ2-1, with TRBD2 identical over 10 bases. Trimming at V came to 3 bases and at J to 4 bases, leaving 3 bases not matched to a gene. Per germline, CDR1 SGHDN and CDR2 FVKESK. The CDR3 has 15 residues. The CDR3 nucleotides read TGTGCCAGCAGCCAGGCACTAGCGGGGTACAATGAGCAGTTCTTC. It encodes CASSQALAGYNEQFF.

This clone is categorized as medium-sized. This same CDR3 is encoded by further DNA sequences in the sample. The chain couples TRBV10-2 to TRBJ1-5; D possibly corresponds to TRBD1 (5 bases). Germline CDR1 and CDR2: WSHSY and SAAADI. Deletions cut 0 bases from V and 3 bases from J, with 6 bases between. The CDR3 is 14 residues long. The CDR3 DNA sequence: TGCGCCAGCAGTGAGTCGGGACTCAATCAGCCCCAGCATTTT. It specifies CASSESGLNQPQHF.

The rearrangement links TRBV7-2 to TRBJ1-5; TRBD1 might be the D (5 bases). V was clipped by 5 bases and J by 9 bases, with 17 bases between them. The CDR3 consists of 14 residues. CDR1 SGHTA and CDR2 FQGNSA come from the germline V gene. CDR3 coding DNA: TGTGCCAGCAGCCCATCCTTGGGGCCCTCGCCCCAGCATTTT. It yields the protein CASSPSLGPSPQHF.